The clone carrying this TCR beta chain was counted once. This specimen comes from a study of shared clonotypes between healthy human individuals. The germline CDR1 and CDR2 sequences are PRHDT and FYEKMQ (reference sequence). Trimming pared 0 bases from V and 4 bases from J, leaving 9 bases between. The CDR3 contains 14 residues. Sorted-subset replicate PCRs used about 200 ng of genomic DNA. This amount corresponded to about 30,000 T cell genomes. Measured with immunoSEQ multiplex PCR; TCRdb has only the in-frame clones, and not every one. The sample holds 500,000 to 550,000 clones, approximately 94% seen once.

V gene TRBV13 combines with J gene TRBJ1-2; D remains unclear. Material for sequencing was naive CD4+ T cells sorted from blood. Documented subset: CD45RA+ positively selected. The receptor's source is a woman aged 30 to 39 in good health. In DNA, the CDR3 is TGTGCCAGCAGCTTAGGGATCGAGGGCTATGGCTACACCTTC. Residues: CASSLGIEGYGYTF.